One and the same sample provided the 21 T cell receptor beta chains below, sequenced in a study of T cell repertoires in cytomegalovirus infection. No cognate antigen is known for these TCRs. Each CDR3 protein is one row after TCRdb ran MiXCR on the reads. The profile shows tens of thousands of distinct CDR3 sequences, roughly 20% of them singletons. The material sequenced was CD8+ T cells from cultured PBMCs, taken from culture after CMV antigen stimulation. The receptors come from a human donor in good health (CMV status not recorded). Some clones in this sample may be carry-over from other donors' samples.

This chain uses TRBV12-3 or TRBV12-4 with TRBJ2-3; 7 positions agree with TRBD2. Trimming took 7 bases from V and 0 from J; bases not matched to a gene: 7. The CDR3 covers 15 residues. The DNA for the CDR3 is TGTGCCAGCACCCTATCTAGCGGAAGCACAGATACGCAGTATTTT. It encodes CASTLSSGSTDTQYF.

This clonotype was counted only a few times. The J gene is TRBJ2-1, the V gene TRBV28; D is possibly TRBD1 (6 bases). The CDR3 covers 13 residues. Germline lookup yields CDR1 MDHEN and CDR2 SYDVKM. With 10 bases removed from V and 6 bases from J, the gap between germline ends came to 16 bases. CDR3: CATYRNRVNEQFF. The CDR3 DNA reads as TGTGCCACCTACCGAAACAGGGTCAATGAGCAGTTCTTC.

The chain uses TRBV7-2 and TRBJ2-3; 9 bases align to TRBD2. J was trimmed by 3 bases and V by 5 bases; bases with no gene match: 3. The CDR3 is made up of 14 amino acids. Germline lookup yields CDR1 SGHTA and CDR2 FQGNSA. CDR3 DNA sequence: TGTGCCAGCAGCCAGAGCGGGGGGACAGATACGCAGTATTTT. Translation: CASSQSGGTDTQYF.

The chain recombines TRBV7-2 with TRBJ1-4; possibly TRBD1 for D (6 bases). V was clipped by 4 bases and J by 7 bases, with 13 bases between them. This CDR3 is 14 amino acids long. Per the germline V gene, CDR1 is SGHTA and CDR2 is FQGNSA. Here the CDR3 DNA reads TGTGCCAGCAGCTACAGGGAGGGTAGTGAAAAACTGTTTTTT. Translated, it gives CASSYREGSEKLFF.

Written as DNA, the CDR3 is TGTGCCAGCAGTAGACTCGGGACAGAGATTCCTAGAGCGCAGTTCTTC. It codes for CASSRLGTEIPRAQFF. This chain connects TRBV6-4 to TRBJ2-1; TRBD1 matches 7 bases. J lost 12 bases, V lost 5 bases, and 19 bases had no gene match. The CDR3 length is 16 residues. Per the germline V gene, CDR1 is MRHNA and CDR2 is SNTAGT.

The chain combines TRBV11-2 with TRBJ2-1, with 9 bases lining up with TRBD2. With V trimmed by 7 bases and J by 3 bases, 10 bases remained unmatched. Germline V gene lookup returns CDR1 SGHAT and CDR2 FQNNGV. The CDR3 length is 16 residues. For the CDR3, the DNA is TGTGCCAGCATCGGTAGCGGGAGCTTCCTCTACAATGAGCAGTTCTTC. Translating it yields CASIGSGSFLYNEQFF. Full variable domain (missing parts from reference TRBV11-2 and TRBJ2-1): EAGVAQSPRYKIIEKRQSVAFWCNPISGHATLYWYQQILGQGPKLLIQFQNNGVVDDSQLPKDRFSAERLKGVDSTLKIQPAKLEDSAVYLCASIGSGSFLYNEQFFGPGTRLTVL.

V and J are TRBV2 and TRBJ1-1; unclear D gene. This CDR3 is 14 amino acids long. CDR1 and CDR2 (germline): SNHLY, FYNNEI. Trimming stripped 4 bases from V and 3 bases from J, with 12 bases between. The CDR3 DNA follows: TGTGCCAGCAGTGGTAGAGGTATGGACACTGAAGCTTTCTTT. Its translation: CASSGRGMDTEAFF.

The table lists this clonotype with a few counts. This chain joins TRBV7-2 and TRBJ1-2; D is uncertain. Germline V gene lookup returns CDR1 SGHTA and CDR2 FQGNSA. Trimming pared 6 bases from V and 5 bases from J, leaving 13 bases between. This CDR3 region has 13 residues. The CDR3 DNA sequence: TGTGCCAGCAGTCGTGACGAGCATTATGGCTACACCTTC. Amino acids: CASSRDEHYGYTF.

The V gene is TRBV7-2, the J gene TRBJ1-2; D call uncertain. This CDR3 has 14 amino acids. V lost 5 bases and J 3 bases, leaving 13 bases between the germline ends. CDR1 is SGHTA, CDR2 FQGNSA, per germline. In nucleotides, the CDR3 is TGTGCCAGCAGCCCCCGAGGCGGATACTATGGCTACACCTTC. Its translation: CASSPRGGYYGYTF. Drawing the rest from reference TRBV7-2 and TRBJ1-2, the complete variable domain is GAGVSQSPSNKVTEKGKDVELRCDPISGHTALYWYRQSLGQGLEFLIYFQGNSAPDKSGLPSDRFSAERTGGSVSTLTIQRTQQEDSAVYLCASSPRGGYYGYTFGSGTRLTVV.

The CDR3 protein is CASSEDRGIDGYTF. CDR3 DNA sequence: TGTGCCAGCAGCGAGGACAGGGGGATTGATGGCTACACCTTC. The chain combines TRBV7-8 with TRBJ1-2; 10 bases are shared with TRBD1. CDR3 size: 14 residues. The junction had 6 bases not matched to a gene; V was cut back by 5 bases and J by 6 bases. Germline lookup yields CDR1 SGHVS and CDR2 FQNEAQ.

The sample holds a few counts of this clonotype. V usage is TRBV12-3 or TRBV12-4 and J usage is TRBJ1-1; no clear D. Trimming cost V 3 bases and J 4 bases, with 12 bases left between them. The CDR3 consists of 14 residues. CDR3 DNA sequence: TGTGCCAGCAGTTTCCAAAGGGTCCTCACTGAAGCTTTCTTT. Its protein is CASSFQRVLTEAFF.

This clonotype turned up a few times. The chain joins TRBV7-9 to TRBJ2-5; D gene ambiguous. Germline values: CDR1 SEHNR, CDR2 FQNEAQ (reference sequence). V lost 2 bases and J lost 4, with 11 bases in between. The CDR3 runs 14 residues. This CDR3 reads CASSLSRVLETQYF. Written as DNA, the CDR3 is TGTGCCAGCAGCTTATCTCGGGTTTTAGAGACCCAGTACTTC. Together with reference TRBV7-9 and TRBJ2-5, the CDR3 gives the full variable domain: DTGVSQNPRHKITKRGQNVTFRCDPISEHNRLYWYRQTLGQGPEFLTYFQNEAQLEKSRLLSDRFSAERPKGSFSTLEIQRTEQGDSAMYLCASSLSRVLETQYFGPGTRLLVL.

The chain employs TRBV11-2 and TRBJ2-5; 8 positions agree with TRBD2. This CDR3 contains 17 residues. The germline V gene encodes CDR1 SGHAT and CDR2 FQNNGV. V lost 4 bases, J lost 2 bases, and 12 bases stayed unmatched. DNA of the CDR3: TGTGCCAGCAGCTCCTTCGGACTAGCTCGGGCACAAGAGACCCAGTACTTC. This codes for CASSSFGLARAQETQYF.

Regarding this clonotype: The junction departs from germline at one end; a sequencing error may be responsible. V and J are TRBV27 and TRBJ2-2; no clear D gene. The CDR3 contains 13 residues. Per the germline V gene, CDR1 is MNHEY and CDR2 is SMNVEV (reference sequence). CDR3: CDSSPFRTGELFF. DNA for the CDR3: TGTGACAGCAGTCCTTTCAGGACCGGGGAGCTGTTTTTT.

The V and J genes are TRBV7-2 and TRBJ1-2, with D tentatively TRBD1 (5 bases). The V end was cut by 1 base, the J end by 1 base, with 13 bases between. The CDR3 loop spans 16 amino acids. CDR1 is SGHTA and CDR2 is FQGNSA in the germline V gene. This CDR3 reads CASSLEVRQLNYGYTF. The CDR3 nucleotides are TGTGCCAGCAGCTTAGAGGTGCGACAGCTTAACTATGGCTACACCTTC.

This clonotype showed up just a few times. This rearrangement joins TRBV6-5 to TRBJ2-1; D is undetermined. Germline CDR1 reads MNHEY; CDR2 reads SVGAGI. V was pared by 6 bases and J by 3 bases, with 9 bases between. CDR3 size: 13 residues. In DNA, the CDR3 is TGTGCCAGCAGAGTGCGTGTCTACAATGAGCAGTTCTTC. Protein product: CASRVRVYNEQFF.

By share, this clonotype counts as medium-sized. This chain joins TRBV7-8 and TRBJ2-1, with TRBD1 matching 10 bases. Per the germline V gene, CDR1 is SGHVS and CDR2 is FQNEAQ. Unmatched junction bases numbered 6, after V lost 5 bases and J lost 5 bases. This CDR3 is 15 amino acids long. The CDR3 region is CASSPWTGGNNEQFF. CDR3 coding DNA: TGTGCCAGCAGCCCGTGGACAGGGGGGAACAATGAGCAGTTCTTC. The full variable domain, with the rest looked up from reference TRBV7-8 and TRBJ2-1, is GAGVSQSPRYKVAKRGQDVALRCDPISGHVSLFWYQQALGQGPEFLTYFQNEAQLDKSGLPSDRFFAERPEGSVSTLKIQRTQQEDSAVYLCASSPWTGGNNEQFFGPGTRLTVL.

The V call is TRBV27, the J call TRBJ2-1; 13 bases map to TRBD2. The CDR3 totals 14 residues. CDR1 MNHEY and CDR2 SMNVEV come from the germline V gene (reference sequence). With 5 bases clipped from V and 14 bases from J, the junction kept 9 bases outside the gene matches. CDR3 in DNA: TGTGCCAGCAGTGCCCAGACTAGCGGGGGGAATAAGTTCTTC. It is translated as CASSAQTSGGNKFF.

This chain links TRBV7-6 with TRBJ2-1, with D possibly TRBD2 on 6 matching bases. V was trimmed by 5 bases and J by 0 bases, leaving 17 bases between them. Germline assignment: CDR1 SGHVS and CDR2 FNYEAQ. CDR3 length: 17 amino acids. The CDR3 DNA is TGTGCCAGCAGCATCCCTAGCGAGGGGCCCTCCTACAATGAGCAGTTCTTC. It encodes CASSIPSEGPSYNEQFF.

This rearrangement joins TRBV28 to TRBJ1-5; D not resolved. The CDR3 runs to 15 residues. V was trimmed by 10 bases and J by 0 bases, leaving 16 bases between them. Per germline, CDR1 MDHEN and CDR2 SYDVKM. The CDR3, as DNA: TGTGCCACCCAACCCGCAATTTATAGCAATCAGCCCCAGCATTTT. Translation: CATQPAIYSNQPQHF.

In this sample, this clonotype turned up a few times. CDR3 sequence reads: CASSPLQGASSYEQYF. In DNA form, the CDR3 reads TGTGCCAGCAGCCCCTTACAGGGGGCGAGCTCCTACGAGCAGTACTTC. This chain connects TRBV7-9 to TRBJ2-7; 9 bases match TRBD1. This CDR3 contains 16 residues. Looked up from germline, CDR1 is SEHNR and CDR2 is FQNEAQ (reference sequence). With V trimmed by 5 bases and J by 0 bases, 8 bases remained unmatched.